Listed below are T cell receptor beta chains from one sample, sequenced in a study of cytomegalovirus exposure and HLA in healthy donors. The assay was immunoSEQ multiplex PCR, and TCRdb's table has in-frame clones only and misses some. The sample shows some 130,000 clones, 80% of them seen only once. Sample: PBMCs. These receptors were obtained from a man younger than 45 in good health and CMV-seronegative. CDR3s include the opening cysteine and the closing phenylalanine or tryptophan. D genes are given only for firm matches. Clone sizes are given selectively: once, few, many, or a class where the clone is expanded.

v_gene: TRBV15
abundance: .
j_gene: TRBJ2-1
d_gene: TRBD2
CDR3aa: CATSGAGLAGIRNEQFF
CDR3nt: TGTGCCACCAGCGGGGCGGGACTAGCGGGAATCCGGAATGAGCAGTTCTTC

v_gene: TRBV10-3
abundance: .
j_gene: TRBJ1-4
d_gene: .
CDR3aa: CAISNPGENGKLFF
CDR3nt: TGTGCCATCAGCAATCCCGGGGAAAATGGAAAACTGTTTTTT

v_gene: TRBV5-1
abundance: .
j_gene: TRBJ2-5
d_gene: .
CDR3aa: CASSLEQGWQTQYF
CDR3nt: TGCGCCAGCAGCCTCGAGCAGGGGTGGCAGACCCAGTACTTC

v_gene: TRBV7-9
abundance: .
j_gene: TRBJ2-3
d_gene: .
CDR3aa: CASSLVGRFTDTQYF
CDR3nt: TGTGCCAGCAGCTTAGTGGGCAGGTTCACAGATACGCAGTATTTT

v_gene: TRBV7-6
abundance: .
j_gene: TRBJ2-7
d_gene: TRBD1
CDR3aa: CASSLQGAYEQYF
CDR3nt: TGTGCCAGCAGCCTACAGGGGGCGTACGAGCAGTACTTC

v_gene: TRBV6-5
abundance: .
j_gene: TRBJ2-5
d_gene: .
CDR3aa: CASSYGRSQYF
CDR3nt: TGTGCCAGCAGTTACGGCAGGTCCCAGTACTTC

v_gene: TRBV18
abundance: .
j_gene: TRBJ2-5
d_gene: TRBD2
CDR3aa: CASSGLAGEMETQYF
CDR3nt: TGTGCCAGCTCCGGTTTAGCGGGAGAGATGGAGACCCAGTACTTC

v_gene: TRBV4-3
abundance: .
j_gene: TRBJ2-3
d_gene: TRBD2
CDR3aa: CASSQETSGWGTDTQYF
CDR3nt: TGCGCCAGCAGCCAAGAGACTAGCGGCTGGGGCACAGATACGCAGTATTTT

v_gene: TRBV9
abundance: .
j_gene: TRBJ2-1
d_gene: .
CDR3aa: CASSVGGNNPKGEQFF
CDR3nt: TGTGCCAGCAGCGTAGGGGGCAACAACCCAAAGGGAGAGCAGTTCTTC

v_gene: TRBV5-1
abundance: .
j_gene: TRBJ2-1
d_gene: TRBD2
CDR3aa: CASSLLAGTVQLRNEQFF
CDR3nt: TGCGCCAGCAGCTTACTAGCGGGAACCGTCCAGCTTAGAAATGAGCAGTTCTTC

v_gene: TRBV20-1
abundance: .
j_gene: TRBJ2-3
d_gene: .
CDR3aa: CSAPQGFGQYF
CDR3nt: TGCAGTGCACCACAGGGATTTGGGCAGTATTTT

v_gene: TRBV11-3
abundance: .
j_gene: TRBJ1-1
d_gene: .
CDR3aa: CASSLDRDFNGEAFF
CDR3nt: TGTGCCAGCAGCTTAGATCGCGACTTTAACGGTGAAGCTTTCTTT

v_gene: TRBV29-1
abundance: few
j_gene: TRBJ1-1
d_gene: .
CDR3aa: CSPLYGGEAFF
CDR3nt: TGCAGCCCCCTGTACGGGGGTGAAGCTTTCTTT

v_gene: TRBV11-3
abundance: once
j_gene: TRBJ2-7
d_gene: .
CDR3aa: CASSPRRGQSGSYEQYF
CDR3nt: TGTGCCAGCAGCCCGCGACGGGGACAAAGCGGCTCCTACGAGCAGTACTTC

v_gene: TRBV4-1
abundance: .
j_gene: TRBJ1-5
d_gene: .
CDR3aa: CASSETYPNQPQHF
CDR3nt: TGCGCCAGCAGCGAGACTTACCCAAATCAGCCCCAGCATTTT

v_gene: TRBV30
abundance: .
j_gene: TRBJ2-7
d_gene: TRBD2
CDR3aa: CAWSADPGLAAVEQYF
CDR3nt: TGTGCCTGGAGTGCAGATCCGGGACTAGCTGCTGTCGAGCAGTACTTC

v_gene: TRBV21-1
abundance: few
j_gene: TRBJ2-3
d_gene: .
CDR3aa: CASSKTRQASTDTQYF
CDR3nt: TGTGCCAGCAGCAAAACGCGACAAGCTAGCACAGATACGCAGTATTTT

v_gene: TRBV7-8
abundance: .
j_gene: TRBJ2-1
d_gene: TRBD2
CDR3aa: CASSLWGLAGDNEQFF
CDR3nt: TGTGCCAGCAGCTTATGGGGACTAGCGGGAGACAATGAGCAGTTCTTC

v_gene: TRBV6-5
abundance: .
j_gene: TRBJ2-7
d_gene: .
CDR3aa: CASSYSGLSYEQYF
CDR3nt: TGTGCCAGCAGTTACTCGGGCCTTTCCTACGAGCAGTACTTC

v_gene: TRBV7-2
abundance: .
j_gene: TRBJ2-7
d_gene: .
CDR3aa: CASSLVGEIDERYF
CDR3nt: TGTGCCAGCAGCTTAGTCGGGGAGATTGACGAGCGGTACTTC

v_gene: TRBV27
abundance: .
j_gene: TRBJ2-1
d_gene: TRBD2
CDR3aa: CASSFGGSVYNEQFF
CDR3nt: TGTGCCAGCAGTTTTGGCGGGAGTGTATACAATGAGCAGTTCTTC

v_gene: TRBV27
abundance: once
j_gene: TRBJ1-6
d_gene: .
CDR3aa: CASSPTRQGLKNSPLHF
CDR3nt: TGTGCCAGCAGTCCGACTCGGCAGGGACTCAAAAATTCACCCCTCCACTTT

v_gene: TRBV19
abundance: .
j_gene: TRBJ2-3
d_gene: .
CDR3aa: CASSVRGRSQYF
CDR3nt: TGTGCCAGTAGTGTAAGAGGCCGTTCTCAGTATTTT

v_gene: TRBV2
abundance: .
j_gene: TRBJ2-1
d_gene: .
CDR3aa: CASRGSSSYNEQFF
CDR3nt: TGTGCCAGCCGGGGATCTAGCTCCTACAATGAGCAGTTCTTC

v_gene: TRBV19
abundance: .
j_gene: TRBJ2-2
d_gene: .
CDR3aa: CASKRVVTNTGELFF
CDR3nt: TGTGCCAGTAAGCGGGTAGTAACGAACACCGGGGAGCTGTTTTTT

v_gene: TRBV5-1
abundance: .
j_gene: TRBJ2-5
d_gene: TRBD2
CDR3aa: CASSYSTSGSQETQYF
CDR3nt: TGCGCCAGCAGCTATTCGACTAGCGGGTCCCAAGAGACCCAGTACTTC

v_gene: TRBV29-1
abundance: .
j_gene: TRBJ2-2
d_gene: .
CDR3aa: CSVEDTHDAANTGELFF
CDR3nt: TGCAGCGTTGAAGATACACATGATGCCGCGAACACCGGGGAGCTGTTTTTT

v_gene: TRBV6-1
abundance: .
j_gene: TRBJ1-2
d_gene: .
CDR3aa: CASSELAIRDYGYTF
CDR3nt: TGTGCCAGCAGTGAGTTAGCGATTCGGGACTATGGCTACACCTTC

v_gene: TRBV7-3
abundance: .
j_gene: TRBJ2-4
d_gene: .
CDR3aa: CASSSFPGQRNIQYF
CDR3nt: TGTGCCAGCAGCTCCTTCCCAGGGCAAAGGAACATTCAGTACTTC

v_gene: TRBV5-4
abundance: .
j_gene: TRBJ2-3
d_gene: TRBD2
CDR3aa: CASSPAGGPTDTQYF
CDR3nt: TGTGCCAGCAGTCCAGCGGGAGGGCCGACAGATACGCAGTATTTT